This passage covers 13 T cell receptor beta chains from one sample sequenced in a study of T cell clonality in common variable immunodeficiency. TCRdb's copy holds only in-frame clones and misses some; the assay was immunoSEQ multiplex PCR. This sample comprises tens of thousands of clones, none seen once only. The material sequenced was peripheral blood mononuclear cells. Receptors originate from a person aged 18 to 75 in good health.

This clone was counted only a few times. The read is 3 residues too short to cover the CDR3 end, so that end is filled in from the germline J gene. This rearrangement joins TRBV5-1 to TRBJ2-1, with 10 bases fitting TRBD2. Germline lookup yields CDR1 SGHRS and CDR2 YFSETQ. This CDR3 is built from 17 residues. Trimming removed 3 bases from V and 4 bases from J; junction bases left unmatched: 10. The CDR3 loop is CASSSNAGTSVYNEQFF. The sequenced part of the CDR3 DNA is TGCGCCAGCAGCTCTAATGCCGGGACTAGCGTTTACAATGAG.

This clone was counted at least ten times. The CDR3 DNA, read in part, is TGCAGTGCTCTAACGGGCAGGGGTCGGCTTACTTATGGC. Translated: CSALTGRGRLTYG. The entire CDR3 protein is CSALTGRGRLTYGYTF. J is TRBJ1-2 and V is TRBV20-1; possibly TRBD1 for D (6 bases). The DNA ends 3 residues before the CDR3 does, and the rest of the CDR3 is filled in from the germline J gene. Germline assignment: CDR1 DFQATT and CDR2 SNEGSKA (reference sequence). V dropped 5 bases and J dropped 5 bases, with 24 bases sitting between them. The CDR3 length is 16 residues.

This clone occurred a few times. This CDR3 is CSAAGEQETQYF. CDR3 bases read: TGCAGTGCTGCGGGGGAGCAAGAGACC. The chain links TRBV20-1 to TRBJ2-5, with TRBD2 matching over 7 bases. The read falls 3 residues short of the CDR3 end, and the missing part is taken from the germline J gene. V shed 5 bases, J shed 2 bases, and the junction held 2 bases outside the gene matches. The germline V gene encodes CDR1 DFQATT and CDR2 SNEGSKA (reference sequence). This CDR3 contains 12 residues.

This clone was detected many times. The CDR3 end is not reached by the read, which stops 3 residues before it; the germline J gene fills it in. This sequence joins TRBV5-4 and TRBJ1-2; D perhaps matches TRBD1 (6 bases). The germline V gene has CDR1 SGHNT and CDR2 YYREEE (reference sequence). V was shortened by 5 bases and J by 5 bases, with 16 bases between the two germline ends. The CDR3 sequence is 14 residues long. Partial CDR3 DNA: TGTGCCAGCAGTTCTGGGGGGGCAGGGTATGGC. Its protein is CASSSGGAGYG. The full CDR3 is CASSSGGAGYGYTF.

This clone was seen at least ten times. From the germline J gene comes the end of the CDR3, since the read stops 3 residues before it. The chain carries TRBV13 and TRBJ1-2; D call uncertain. Germline V gene lookup returns CDR1 PRHDT and CDR2 FYEKMQ (reference sequence). This CDR3 is 12 amino acids long. Trimming stripped 4 bases from V and 2 bases from J, with 5 bases between. CDR3 residues: CASSSLNYGYTF. The CDR3 DNA, read in part, is TGTGCCAGCAGCTCCCTGAACTATGGC.

A few counts support this clone. Read coverage stops 3 residues before the CDR3 terminus; the germline J gene supplies the remainder. The gene calls are TRBV20-1 and TRBJ1-1; D gene ambiguous. Germline lookup yields CDR1 DFQATT and CDR2 SNEGSKA (reference sequence). The CDR3 has 11 amino acids. V shed 8 bases and J shed 1 base, with 8 bases lying between them. CDR3 protein: CSTVGNTEAFF. The sequenced part of the CDR3 DNA is TGCAGTACAGTGGGGAACACTGAA.

Many counts were recorded for this clone. Coverage ceases 3 residues before the CDR3 finishes, and the germline J gene fills in the end. This chain uses TRBV20-1 with TRBJ1-4, with 7 positions matching TRBD1. V lost 3 bases to trimming and J lost 0 bases; unmatched junction nucleotides: 1. The CDR3 has 14 amino acids. Germline V lookup: CDR1 DFQATT, CDR2 SNEGSKA (reference sequence). The CDR3 spells CSASGTATNEKLFF. The sequenced CDR3 bases are TGCAGTGCTAGTGGGACAGCAACTAATGAAAAA.

This clone was found many times. The DNA ends 3 residues before the CDR3 does, and the rest of the CDR3 is filled in from the germline J gene. This chain connects TRBV20-1 to TRBJ2-3; D possibly corresponds to TRBD2 (6 bases). Deletions cut 0 bases from V and 0 bases from J, with 16 bases between. The CDR3 has 17 residues. Per the germline V gene, CDR1 is DFQATT and CDR2 is SNEGSKA (reference sequence). Partial CDR3 DNA: TGCAGTGCTAGAGACCCTAATAGCGGCCCCAGCACAGATACG. Protein: CSARDPNSGPSTDT. The full CDR3 is CSARDPNSGPSTDTQYF.

There are many counts of this clone. The read stops 3 residues short of the end of the CDR3; the missing end is completed from the germline J gene. The J gene is TRBJ1-5, the V gene TRBV19; 10 bases fit TRBD1. The germline CDR1 and CDR2 sequences are LNHDA and SQIVND (reference sequence). The CDR3 loop spans 16 amino acids. V shed 11 bases and J 7 bases; nucleotides not matched to a gene: 17. The CDR3: CAANPKDRGLGQPQHF. The part of the CDR3 DNA that was read is TGTGCCGCAAATCCCAAAGACAGGGGGCTAGGACAGCCC.

This clone was observed at least ten times. The read halts 3 residues ahead of the CDR3 end, with the missing end drawn from the germline J gene. The chain is built from TRBV7-2 and TRBJ2-5; D is perhaps TRBD2 (6 bases). Germline CDR1 reads SGHTA; CDR2 reads FQGNSA. The CDR3 runs to 13 residues. Trimming pared 5 bases from V and 4 bases from J, leaving 11 bases between. This CDR3 is CASSPGGGETQYF. CDR3 bases read: TGTGCCAGCAGCCCCGGGGGAGGAGAGACC.

This clone was seen ten or more times. Read sequence stops 3 residues before the CDR3 end, and the germline J gene provides the missing end. The chain is built from TRBV13 and TRBJ2-5; D unclear. Looked up from germline, CDR1 is PRHDT and CDR2 is FYEKMQ (reference sequence). The CDR3 contains 11 residues. V was shortened by 0 bases and J by 7 bases, with 3 bases between the two germline ends. The sequenced CDR3 bases are TGTGCCAGCAGCTTAGGGCGGACC. It translates to CASSLGRT. The entire CDR3 reads CASSLGRTQYF.

This clone was counted many times. With the read ending 3 residues before the CDR3 end, the germline J gene is used to fill in that end. The V call is TRBV12-3 or TRBV12-4, the J call TRBJ1-6, with D possibly matching TRBD1 (6 bases). This CDR3 has 13 amino acids. The V end lost 6 bases, the J end lost 8 bases, and 11 bases lay between the germline ends. CDR3 DNA, as far as it was read: TGTGCCAGCAGACAGGGTTTGGATTCACCC. Its translation is CASRQGLDSP. The whole CDR3 sequence is CASRQGLDSPLHF.

This clone was counted ten times or more. The CDR3 goes on 3 residues after the read ends, and that part is filled in from the germline J gene. J is TRBJ2-1 and V is TRBV7-2, with 8 nucleotides matching TRBD1. The CDR3 loop spans 15 amino acids. In germline, CDR1 is SGHTA, CDR2 FQGNSA. V shed 5 bases and J 8 bases; nucleotides not matched to a gene: 11. CDR3 protein: CASSNPDRGVDEQFF. The DNA read from the CDR3 is TGTGCCAGCAGCAACCCCGACAGGGGAGTGGATGAG.